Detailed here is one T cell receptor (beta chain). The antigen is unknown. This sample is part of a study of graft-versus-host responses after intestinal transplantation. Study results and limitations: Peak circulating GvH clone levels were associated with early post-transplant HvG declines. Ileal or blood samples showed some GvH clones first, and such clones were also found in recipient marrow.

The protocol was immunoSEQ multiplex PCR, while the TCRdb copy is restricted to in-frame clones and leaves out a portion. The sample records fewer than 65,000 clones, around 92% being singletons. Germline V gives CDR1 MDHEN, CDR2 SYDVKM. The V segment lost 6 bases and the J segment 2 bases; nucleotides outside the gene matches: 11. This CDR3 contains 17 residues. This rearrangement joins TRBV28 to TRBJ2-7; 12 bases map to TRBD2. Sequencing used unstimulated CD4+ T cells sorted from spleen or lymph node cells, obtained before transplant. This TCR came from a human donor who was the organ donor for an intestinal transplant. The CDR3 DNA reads TGTGCCAGCAGCCGCCGACTAGCGGGAGTACTTACCTACGAGCAGTACTTC. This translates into CASSRRLAGVLTYEQYF. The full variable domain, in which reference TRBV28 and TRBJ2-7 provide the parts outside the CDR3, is DVKVTQSSRYLVKRTGEKVFLECVQDMDHENMFWYRQDPGLGLRLIYFSYDVKMKEKGDIPEGYSVSREKKERFSLILESASTNQTSMYLCASSRRLAGVLTYEQYFGPGTRLTVT.